What follows are 15 T cell receptor beta chains derived from one specimen sequenced in a study of CD8+ T cells in alopecia areata. Documented treatment: oral pan-JAK inhibitor, 5-10 mg twice daily. Extracted RNA was reverse transcribed, and the resulting cDNA served as sequencing template. Repertoires were generated with immunoSEQ multiplex PCR, while TCRdb's copy carries only in-frame clones and drops some. Among about 140,000 clones listed, roughly four fifths were seen once. This specimen was CD8+ T cells sorted from blood, taken at week 4, from a patient treated with tofacitinib. These receptor sequences come from a human donor with alopecia areata.

This clone came up once. V usage is TRBV4-1 and J usage is TRBJ1-3; D gene unclear. Germline V gene sequence: CDR1 MGHRA, CDR2 YSYEKL. This CDR3 contains 18 residues. V lost 1 base and J 2 bases, leaving 18 bases between the germline ends. The CDR3 DNA follows: TGCGCCAGCAGCCAAGGATTAGCAGTGTTAGGGACTGGAAACACCATATATTTT. Translating gives CASSQGLAVLGTGNTIYF.

The J gene is TRBJ2-7, the V gene TRBV4-3, with D tentatively TRBD1 or TRBD2 (6 bases each). The germline V gene encodes CDR1 LGHNA and CDR2 YSLEER. The V and J ends lost 2 bases and 2 bases respectively, with 10 bases between them. There are 14 residues in the CDR3. This CDR3 is CASSQFGGPYEQYF. The DNA of the CDR3 is TGCGCCAGCAGCCAATTCGGGGGCCCCTACGAGCAGTACTTC.

The chain links TRBV18 to TRBJ2-1, with 10 bases fitting TRBD1. J was trimmed by 3 bases and V by 3 bases; bases with no gene match: 2. Germline V gives CDR1 KGHSH, CDR2 LQKENI. There are 15 residues in the CDR3. This CDR3 reads CASSPGQGSYNEQFF. The CDR3 DNA sequence: TGTGCCAGCTCACCGGGACAGGGGAGCTACAATGAGCAGTTCTTC.

The rearrangement uses TRBV15 and TRBJ2-5, with TRBD1 matching over 9 bases. Germline lookup yields CDR1 LNHNV and CDR2 YYDKDF (reference sequence). V was pared by 3 bases and J by 5 bases, with 7 bases of the junction left unmatched. The CDR3 consists of 15 residues. The CDR3 is CATSSGTGSWETQYF. In DNA form, the CDR3 reads TGTGCCACCAGCAGTGGGACAGGGAGTTGGGAGACCCAGTACTTC.

This clone was counted a single time. J is TRBJ2-7 and V is TRBV7-2; D unclear. The CDR3 contains 14 residues. CDR1 is SGHTA and CDR2 is FQGNSA in the germline V gene. V was pared by 7 bases and J by 1 base, with 14 bases between. The CDR3 loop is CASTAETGSYEQYF. The CDR3 DNA sequence: TGTGCCAGCACCGCCGAGACTGGTTCCTACGAGCAGTACTTC.

This clone has more than one count but fewer than ten. DNA of the CDR3: TGTGCCAGTAGTATGGTAGCGTCAGATACGCAGTATTTT. It yields the protein CASSMVASDTQYF. This rearrangement joins TRBV19 to TRBJ2-3; the D gene is possibly TRBD2 (5 bases). Trimming removed 3 bases from V and 4 bases from J, with 8 bases in between. Germline assignment: CDR1 LNHDA and CDR2 SQIVND (reference sequence). The CDR3 spans 13 residues.

The J gene is TRBJ2-3, the V gene TRBV29-1; 10 nucleotides line up with TRBD1. With V trimmed by 6 bases and J by 3 bases, 3 bases remained unmatched. The CDR3 is made up of 13 amino acids. The germline V gene has CDR1 SQVTM and CDR2 ANQGSEA. CDR3 region: CSVGTGVTDTQYF. The CDR3 DNA sequence: TGCAGCGTCGGGACAGGGGTTACAGATACGCAGTATTTT.

The chain recombines TRBV4-1 with TRBJ1-1, with D possibly TRBD1 on 5 matching bases. The CDR3 loop spans 14 amino acids. CDR1 is MGHRA, CDR2 YSYEKL, per germline. Trimming removed 2 bases at V and 5 bases at J, with 12 bases between. The CDR3 DNA reads as TGCGCCAGCAGCCAATGGGGGGAGGGTACTGAAGCTTTCTTT. Translated, it gives CASSQWGEGTEAFF.

The chain employs TRBV15 and TRBJ2-7; D unclear. The CDR3 spans 12 residues. CDR1 is LNHNV and CDR2 is YYDKDF in the germline V gene (reference sequence). Trimming pared 0 bases from V and 3 bases from J, leaving 3 bases between. The CDR3, as DNA: TGTGCCACCAGCAGAGATTACTACGAGCAGTACTTC. Protein product: CATSRDYYEQYF.

In its sample, this clone was seen a few times. The chain has TRBV4-1 and TRBJ2-7; 9 nucleotides agree with TRBD1. The germline V gene has CDR1 MGHRA and CDR2 YSYEKL. The CDR3 has 15 residues. The V gene end was trimmed by 1 base and the J gene end by 6 bases; junction bases not matched to a gene: 7. CDR3 loop: CASSQVGQGGSEQYF. CDR3 bases: TGCGCCAGCAGCCAAGTGGGACAGGGAGGAAGCGAGCAGTACTTC.

This CDR3 reads CASSHTSGNTDTQYF. The CDR3, as DNA: TGTGCCAGTAGTCATACTAGCGGAAACACAGATACGCAGTATTTT. V is TRBV19 and J is TRBJ2-3, with 8 bases aligning to TRBD2. The CDR3 consists of 15 residues. Germline assignment: CDR1 LNHDA and CDR2 SQIVND (reference sequence). Trimming at V came to 5 bases and at J to 2 bases, leaving 6 bases not matched to a gene.

The chain has TRBV27 and TRBJ1-5; no clear D gene. The germline CDR1 and CDR2 sequences are MNHEY and SMNVEV (reference sequence). With 4 bases removed from V and 9 bases from J, the gap between germline ends came to 16 bases. The length of the CDR3 is 14 residues. This chain's CDR3 is CASSSGPLSLPQHF. The CDR3 bases are TGTGCCAGCAGTTCAGGCCCCCTCAGTCTGCCCCAGCATTTT.

This clone was observed a handful of times. The V and J genes are TRBV4-3 and TRBJ2-1; 7 bases line up with TRBD2. Germline lookup yields CDR1 LGHNA and CDR2 YSLEER. Trimming took 0 bases from V and 3 from J; bases not matched to a gene: 8. The CDR3 sequence is 17 residues long. CDR3 amino acids: CASSQEGVGGSYNEQFF. In DNA, the CDR3 is TGCGCCAGCAGCCAAGAGGGCGTGGGCGGGAGCTACAATGAGCAGTTCTTC.

The rearrangement uses TRBV30 and TRBJ2-2, with D unresolved. CDR1 GTSNPN and CDR2 SVGIG come from the germline V gene (reference sequence). This CDR3 region has 12 residues. V gave up 4 bases and J gave up 6 bases, with 9 bases separating them. The CDR3 DNA reads as TGTGCCTGGATCCGTTATCCCGGGGAGCTGTTTTTT. It translates to CAWIRYPGELFF.

The chain has TRBV4-3 and TRBJ1-5; TRBD1 matches at 9 bases. Germline trimming cut 3 bases from V and 6 bases from J; bases unmatched to any gene: 3. CDR1 is LGHNA, CDR2 YSLEER, per germline. The CDR3 runs 14 residues. CDR3 loop: CASSHDRGFQPQHF. Written as DNA, the CDR3 is TGCGCCAGCAGCCATGACAGGGGGTTTCAGCCCCAGCATTTT.